The rows below give T cell receptor beta chains drawn from one sample of a study of blood T cell repertoires in COVID-19. Sequenced by immunoSEQ multiplex PCR; TCRdb stores in-frame clones only, minus some. The table includes under 300,000 clones, over 75% detected once. Input material: peripheral blood. The origin of the receptors is a man aged 30-40 years who had recovered from COVID-19. Each CDR3 is given with its conserved first and last residue. Fields, in order: D gene, J gene, V gene, clone size, CDR3 DNA, CDR3 protein. The D gene is left open where the match is weak. Size is omitted from some rows. Given values are once, few, many or a class for expanded clones.

D: TRBD2
J: TRBJ2-1
V: TRBV10-3
size: once
DNA: TGTGCCATCATGGGCGGGGGGGGCTACAATGAGCAGTTCTTC
CDR3: CAIMGGGGYNEQFF

D: TRBD1
J: TRBJ1-1
V: TRBV11-1
size: -
DNA: TGTGCCAGCAGCACCGACAGGGGCGCCACTGAAGCTTTCTTT
CDR3: CASSTDRGATEAFF

D: -
J: TRBJ2-3
V: TRBV5-6
size: -
DNA: TGTGCCAGCAGCTTTCTGGGCGTAAGCACAGATACGCAGTATTTT
CDR3: CASSFLGVSTDTQYF

D: -
J: TRBJ1-1
V: TRBV6-5
size: -
DNA: TGTGCCAGCAGTACCCAGACAGGGAACACTGAAGCTTTCTTT
CDR3: CASSTQTGNTEAFF

D: TRBD1
J: TRBJ1-6
V: TRBV6-5
size: -
DNA: TGTGCCAGCAGTTTGACAGGGGTCAATTCACCCCTCCACTTT
CDR3: CASSLTGVNSPLHF

D: TRBD1
J: TRBJ1-2
V: TRBV2
size: -
DNA: TGTGCCAGCAGTCCCGGGACAGGGCGGGGGGTCTATGGCTACACCTTC
CDR3: CASSPGTGRGVYGYTF

D: TRBD1
J: TRBJ2-3
V: TRBV28
size: -
DNA: TGTGCCAGCAGCTCGACAGGGACTACGCAGTATTTT
CDR3: CASSSTGTTQYF

D: -
J: TRBJ2-7
V: TRBV2
size: -
DNA: TGTGCCAGCAGTGAGGTCGGGGAGCAGTACTTC
CDR3: CASSEVGEQYF

D: -
J: TRBJ2-3
V: TRBV11-2
size: once
DNA: TGTGCCAGCAGCTTAGATAACGCGACTAGGGAGGGCACAGATACGCAGTATTTT
CDR3: CASSLDNATREGTDTQYF

D: -
J: TRBJ1-5
V: TRBV19
size: -
DNA: TGTGCCAGTAGTATAGATCAATTAGGTCCATGGGAGCAGCCCCAGCATTTT
CDR3: CASSIDQLGPWEQPQHF

D: -
J: TRBJ2-2
V: TRBV9
size: -
DNA: TGTGCCAGCAGTGCGACAATGGGCACCGGGGAGCTGTTTTTT
CDR3: CASSATMGTGELFF

D: -
J: TRBJ2-7
V: TRBV18
size: -
DNA: TGTGCCAGCTCACCACTTCCGGGGTCGAACGAGCAGTACTTC
CDR3: CASSPLPGSNEQYF

D: TRBD1
J: TRBJ1-1
V: TRBV7-2
size: -
DNA: TGTGCCAGCAGCTGGGACAGGGGCGGCCGTGAAGCTTTCTTT
CDR3: CASSWDRGGREAFF

D: TRBD2
J: TRBJ2-1
V: TRBV7-9
size: -
DNA: TGTGCCAGCAGCTTAGCGAGCGGGGGGGCCTACAATGAGCAGTTCTTC
CDR3: CASSLASGGAYNEQFF

D: TRBD1
J: TRBJ2-2
V: TRBV5-1
size: -
DNA: TGCGCCAGCGCCCGCGACAGGGCGGACACCGGGGAGCTGTTTTTT
CDR3: CASARDRADTGELFF

D: TRBD2
J: TRBJ2-2
V: TRBV6-1
size: -
DNA: TGTGCCAGCAGTGAGTCGGCGGGGGGGCTCGGGGAGCTGTTTTTT
CDR3: CASSESAGGLGELFF

D: TRBD1
J: TRBJ2-2
V: TRBV19
size: -
DNA: TGTGCCAGTAGACCCGGGACAGGCTACACCGGGGAGCTGTTTTTT
CDR3: CASRPGTGYTGELFF

D: -
J: TRBJ2-2
V: TRBV2
size: -
DNA: TGTGCCAGCAGTTGGAGTATGGCATCGAACACCGGGGAGCTGTTTTTT
CDR3: CASSWSMASNTGELFF

D: -
J: TRBJ2-3
V: TRBV5-4
size: -
DNA: TGTGCCAGCAGCTTGAAAGCCTATAGCACAGATACGCAGTATTTT
CDR3: CASSLKAYSTDTQYF

D: TRBD2
J: TRBJ2-3
V: TRBV5-1
size: -
DNA: TGCGCCAGCAGCTTGGGGACTAGTCCTAGCACAGATACGCAGTATTTT
CDR3: CASSLGTSPSTDTQYF

D: TRBD1
J: TRBJ1-1
V: TRBV29-1
size: few
DNA: TGCAGCGCCCTCCGGACAGGGGTGAACACTGAAGCTTTCTTT
CDR3: CSALRTGVNTEAFF

D: -
J: TRBJ1-1
V: TRBV28
size: -
DNA: TGTGCCAGCAGTTCTTACAGGGTTACTGAAGCTTTCTTT
CDR3: CASSSYRVTEAFF

D: -
J: TRBJ2-7
V: TRBV5-4
size: -
DNA: TGTGCCAGCTCGAGTGGAGGGGTGGCCTACGAGCAGTACTTC
CDR3: CASSSGGVAYEQYF

D: -
J: TRBJ2-2
V: TRBV11-2
size: -
DNA: TGTGCCAGCAGCGCGCGGGACTCGGACACCGGGGAGCTGTTTTTT
CDR3: CASSARDSDTGELFF

D: TRBD2
J: TRBJ2-7
V: TRBV6-6
size: -
DNA: TGTGCCAGCAGCCGAGGGGGGACTAGCGGGGGCGGCGACGAGCAGTACTTC
CDR3: CASSRGGTSGGGDEQYF

D: TRBD1
J: TRBJ1-2
V: TRBV5-1
size: -
DNA: TGCGCCAGCAGCTTGGAGGGGGCGACCTATGGCTACACCTTC
CDR3: CASSLEGATYGYTF

D: TRBD2
J: TRBJ2-5
V: TRBV3-1/TRBV3-2
size: once
DNA: TGTGCCAGCAGCCAACGCGGGGGGCAAGAGACCCAGTACTTC
CDR3: CASSQRGGQETQYF

D: -
J: TRBJ1-1
V: TRBV30
size: once
DNA: TGTGCCTGGAGTGTAGGGAGGGAGTGCTTTGGAGCTTTCTTT
CDR3: CAWSVGRECFGAFF

D: -
J: TRBJ1-3
V: TRBV7-6
size: once
DNA: TGTGCCAGCAGCCAAAGACAGCGCTCTGGAAACACCATATATTTT
CDR3: CASSQRQRSGNTIYF

D: TRBD1
J: TRBJ2-1
V: TRBV2
size: -
DNA: TGTGCCAGCAGCTACGACCGGGACAGCCGATACAATGAGCAGTTCTTC
CDR3: CASSYDRDSRYNEQFF

D: -
J: TRBJ1-6
V: TRBV3-1/TRBV3-2
size: -
DNA: TGTGCCAGCAGGATGACAGCACCTAGTGATAATTCACCCCTCCACTTT
CDR3: CASRMTAPSDNSPLHF

D: -
J: TRBJ1-3
V: TRBV28
size: -
DNA: TGTGCCAGCTCGCCAGGGAAGCACACCATATATTTT
CDR3: CASSPGKHTIYF

D: TRBD2
J: TRBJ2-2
V: TRBV6-4
size: -
DNA: TGTGCCAGCAAGGGCGCGGGGGGGAGGCCCGGGGAGCTGTTTTTT
CDR3: CASKGAGGRPGELFF

D: -
J: TRBJ2-1
V: TRBV4-2
size: -
DNA: TGTGCCAGCAGCCCGGGTTCGTACGAGCAGTTCTTC
CDR3: CASSPGSYEQFF

D: TRBD2
J: TRBJ2-3
V: TRBV20-1
size: -
DNA: TGCAGTGCTAGAGAGCGGGGGGTAACCGATTTT
CDR3: CSARERGVTDF

D: TRBD2
J: TRBJ2-3
V: TRBV19
size: -
DNA: TGTGCCAGTAGTGCCTGGACTAGCGGGGGGGCCGGTACGCAGTATTTT
CDR3: CASSAWTSGGAGTQYF

D: -
J: TRBJ2-3
V: TRBV2
size: -
DNA: TGTGCCAGCAAAGAGCGGAGCACAGATACGCAGTATTTT
CDR3: CASKERSTDTQYF

D: TRBD1
J: TRBJ1-2
V: TRBV6-2/TRBV6-3
size: -
DNA: TGTGCCAGCAGTGGACCGGGACAGGTAGGCGGTCGAGGCTACACCTTC
CDR3: CASSGPGQVGGRGYTF

D: -
J: TRBJ2-7
V: TRBV7-2
size: once
DNA: TGTGCCAGCAGCTCCCCAGGCTACGAGCAGTACTTC
CDR3: CASSSPGYEQYF

D: -
J: TRBJ1-4
V: TRBV28
size: -
DNA: TGTGCCAGCAGGAAAGGGGGGGGGACCACTGAAAAACTGTTTTTT
CDR3: CASRKGGGTTEKLFF

D: -
J: TRBJ1-2
V: TRBV7-7
size: -
DNA: TGTGCCAGCAGTTCTGCCAACAGTACGGAGGAGTCGCTATCCGGCTACACCTTC
CDR3: CASSSANSTEESLSGYTF

D: -
J: TRBJ1-2
V: TRBV3-1/TRBV3-2
size: -
DNA: TGTGCCAGCAGCCAAGACCCCGACAATCTATATGGCTACACCTTC
CDR3: CASSQDPDNLYGYTF

D: -
J: TRBJ2-5
V: TRBV5-4
size: -
DNA: TGTGCCAGCAGCTTGCGGCCCGAGGCCGAGACCCAGTACTTC
CDR3: CASSLRPEAETQYF

D: -
J: TRBJ1-5
V: TRBV18
size: -
DNA: TGTGCCAGCTCACCCGGGGTCCGAGATAGCAATCAGCCCCAGCATTTT
CDR3: CASSPGVRDSNQPQHF

D: TRBD1
J: TRBJ2-1
V: TRBV5-1
size: -
DNA: TGCGCCAGCAGCTCGACAGGGGGCCTGGATGAGCAGTTCTTC
CDR3: CASSSTGGLDEQFF

D: -
J: TRBJ2-5
V: TRBV27
size: -
DNA: TGTGCCAGCAGTCACAGGTCCCGACTCGGGGAGACCCAGTACTTC
CDR3: CASSHRSRLGETQYF

D: -
J: TRBJ1-4
V: TRBV2
size: -
DNA: TGTGCCAGCTCGGGGGGCGCTTATCATCGTTTGCCAACTAATGAAAAACTGTTTTTT
CDR3: CASSGGAYHRLPTNEKLFF

D: -
J: TRBJ2-2
V: TRBV11-3
size: -
DNA: TGTGCCAGCAGCTTAGACCAGGGGACGAACACCGGGGAGCTGTTTTTT
CDR3: CASSLDQGTNTGELFF

D: -
J: TRBJ2-7
V: TRBV2
size: once
DNA: TGTGCCAGCAGTGTTGCTGGAGAGCCTACCTACGAGCAGTACTTC
CDR3: CASSVAGEPTYEQYF

D: TRBD2
J: TRBJ2-1
V: TRBV6-5
size: -
DNA: TGTGCCAGCAGTTACTCGGGCGGGGGGGCCGAGGAGCAGTTCTTC
CDR3: CASSYSGGGAEEQFF

D: TRBD1
J: TRBJ1-3
V: TRBV6-5
size: -
DNA: TGTGCCAGCAGTTCGGTACAGGGGCGGCACACCATATATTTT
CDR3: CASSSVQGRHTIYF

D: TRBD2
J: TRBJ2-3
V: TRBV7-2
size: -
DNA: TGTGCCAGCAGCTTGGCGGGGGGGACAGATACGCAGTATTTT
CDR3: CASSLAGGTDTQYF

D: -
J: TRBJ1-5
V: TRBV7-2
size: -
DNA: TGTGCCAGCAGCTTAGAGACAGGCCAGCCCCAGCATTTT
CDR3: CASSLETGQPQHF

D: -
J: TRBJ2-7
V: TRBV5-1
size: -
DNA: TGCGCCAGCAGCCCAACGATCGGGGGGCTGTCCTACGAGCAGTACTTC
CDR3: CASSPTIGGLSYEQYF

D: -
J: TRBJ2-1
V: TRBV7-2
size: once
DNA: TGTGCCAGCAGCTTAGGTCTAGGCAATGAGCAGTTCTTC
CDR3: CASSLGLGNEQFF